These 27 T cell receptor beta chains came from one sample sequenced in a study of early T cells in non-severe SARS-CoV-2 infection. One entry per CDR3 protein results from TCRdb running MiXCR on the 5' RACE reads. Among roughly 80,000 distinct CDR3 sequences listed, approximately 11% were seen once. The material was whole blood, obtained at baseline. The receptors were sampled from an adult who was a healthcare worker with PCR-confirmed SARS-CoV-2 infection or an uninfected control (not recorded which).

This chain joins TRBV7-6 and TRBJ2-2; no clear D. V was cut by 4 bases and J by 3 bases, with 18 bases left in between. Germline lookup yields CDR1 SGHVS and CDR2 FNYEAQ. This CDR3 is 17 amino acids long. CDR3 sequence reads: CASSSQGRGSYTGELFF. The CDR3 DNA follows: TGTGCCAGCAGCTCTCAAGGTCGAGGTTCCTACACCGGGGAGCTGTTTTTT.

This clonotype has only a few counts. The chain uses TRBV19 and TRBJ1-5, with D maybe TRBD1 (5 bases). Looked up from germline, CDR1 is LNHDA and CDR2 is SQIVND (reference sequence). Trimming stripped 3 bases from V and 4 bases from J, with 7 bases between. The CDR3 is made up of 13 amino acids. The CDR3 loop reads CASSMGGNQPQHF. In nucleotides, the CDR3 is TGTGCCAGTAGTATGGGGGGGAATCAGCCCCAGCATTTT.

This rearrangement joins TRBV5-1 to TRBJ2-1, with 10 bases lining up with TRBD1. V lost 6 bases, J lost 4 bases, and 4 bases stayed unmatched. CDR1 is SGHRS, CDR2 YFSETQ, per germline. The CDR3 runs to 14 residues. CDR3: CASMADRGYNEQFF. Written as DNA, the CDR3 is TGCGCCAGCATGGCGGACAGGGGGTACAATGAGCAGTTCTTC.

CDR3 coding DNA: TGTGCCAGCAGCGCGGGAGGGGGCGACGAAAAACTGTTTTTT. Translating it yields CASSAGGGDEKLFF. The rearrangement joins TRBV2 to TRBJ1-4, with 7 nucleotides matching TRBD1. Losses at the gene ends were 6 bases for V and 8 bases for J; bases not matched to a gene: 9. This CDR3 region has 14 residues. The germline CDR1 and CDR2 sequences are SNHLY and FYNNEI.

This clonotype was seen ten or more times. The chain links TRBV4-1 to TRBJ1-2; the D is unclear. V was pared by 1 base and J by 3 bases, with 21 bases between. CDR3 length: 18 amino acids. CDR1 is MGHRA, CDR2 YSYEKL, per germline. The CDR3 here is CASSQVEDRALRDYGYTF. The DNA for the CDR3 is TGCGCCAGCAGCCAAGTAGAAGACCGGGCCCTGAGGGACTATGGCTACACCTTC.

This chain uses TRBV5-1 with TRBJ2-3; D gene ambiguous. This CDR3 is built from 15 residues. The V and J ends lost 4 bases and 1 base respectively, with 13 bases between them. From germline, CDR1 is SGHRS and CDR2 YFSETQ. CDR3 protein: CASSPKVTRTDTQYF. CDR3 nucleotides: TGCGCCAGCAGCCCGAAGGTGACCCGCACAGATACGCAGTATTTT.

The rearrangement uses TRBV4-3 and TRBJ1-2; D perhaps matches TRBD1 (6 bases). This CDR3 has 16 amino acids. Germline V gives CDR1 LGHNA, CDR2 YSLEER. V was cut by 0 bases and J by 7 bases, with 18 bases left in between. The DNA for the CDR3 is TGCGCCAGCAGCCAAGATTTTCGGGGGCGTGGACGTGGCTACACCTTC. This translates into CASSQDFRGRGRGYTF.

This clonotype was seen many times. V gene TRBV19 combines with J gene TRBJ2-1; tentative D call: TRBD2 (5 bases). V dropped 6 bases and J dropped 3 bases, with 12 bases sitting between them. The CDR3 has 14 residues. Germline-derived CDR1 and CDR2 are LNHDA and SQIVND (reference sequence). In DNA, the CDR3 is TGTGCCAGTAGACGTGAGGGTAGCTACAATGAGCAGTTCTTC. It specifies CASRREGSYNEQFF.

The genes are TRBV4-2 and TRBJ2-5, with 16 bases that match TRBD2. Germline V gene sequence: CDR1 LGHNA, CDR2 YNFKEQ. The ends lost 3 bases at V and 5 bases at J; junction bases unmatched: 6. The CDR3 runs to 17 residues. The CDR3 coding sequence is TGTGCCAGCAGCCAGGGACTAGCGGGGGGGCCGCGGGAGACCCAGTACTTC. As protein: CASSQGLAGGPRETQYF.

This clonotype was counted ten times or more. The chain is built from TRBV29-1 and TRBJ2-7, with TRBD1 as a possible D gene (6 bases). The CDR3 totals 12 residues. The V gene lost 2 bases and the J gene lost 5 bases, with 10 bases spanning the gap. Germline V lookup: CDR1 SQVTM, CDR2 ANQGSEA. CDR3: CSVETGRDEQYF. The CDR3 coding sequence is TGCAGCGTTGAAACAGGGCGGGACGAGCAGTACTTC.

For the CDR3, the DNA is TGTGCCAGCTCTGGAGGTAGGGAGAGCTCCTACGAGCAGTACTTC. Its protein product is CASSGGRESSYEQYF. This sequence joins TRBV28 and TRBJ2-7; a possible D gene is TRBD2 (5 bases). Trimming removed 8 bases at V and 0 bases at J, with 17 bases between. The CDR3 is made up of 15 amino acids. CDR1 and CDR2 from the germline V gene are MDHEN and SYDVKM.

The rearrangement links TRBV12-3 or TRBV12-4 to TRBJ1-5; 8 bases agree with TRBD1. The CDR3 contains 16 residues. The trim removed 5 bases at V and 2 bases at J, leaving 8 bases unmatched. This chain's CDR3 is CASSPFDRGGNQPQHF. In DNA form, the CDR3 reads TGTGCCAGCAGTCCCTTCGACAGGGGAGGCAATCAGCCCCAGCATTTT.

The chain couples TRBV3-1 to TRBJ2-7, with unresolved D. The germline gives CDR1 LGHDT, CDR2 YNNKEL (reference sequence). The CDR3 runs 13 residues. Trimming left V 5 bases short and J 10 bases short, with 18 bases between. CDR3 sequence reads: CASSTYFDGAQYF. The DNA for the CDR3 is TGTGCCAGCAGCACCTACTTCGACGGAGCACAGTACTTC.

This clonotype appeared many times. This rearrangement joins TRBV28 to TRBJ1-3, with D hard to call. Per germline, CDR1 MDHEN and CDR2 SYDVKM. The V and J ends lost 6 bases and 3 bases respectively, with 6 bases between them. The CDR3 runs to 12 residues. The CDR3 sequence is CASSSGGNTIYF. CDR3 bases: TGTGCCAGCAGCTCAGGTGGAAACACCATATATTTT.

The chain has TRBV11-1 and TRBJ2-7, with unresolved D. The length of the CDR3 is 14 residues. Germline V gene lookup returns CDR1 SGHAT and CDR2 FQDESV (reference sequence). V was clipped by 1 base and J by 2 bases, with 9 bases between them. The CDR3 spells CASSLEARTYEQYF. The CDR3 nucleotides read TGTGCCAGCAGCTTAGAGGCAAGAACCTACGAGCAGTACTTC.

This clonotype was detected ten times or more. This chain connects TRBV7-2 to TRBJ2-7; D is undetermined. This CDR3 has 15 residues. Between the trimmed V and J ends, which lost 5 bases and 2 bases, there was a span of 16 bases. Per germline, CDR1 SGHTA and CDR2 FQGNSA. The CDR3 sequence: CASSPALGGTYEQYF. The CDR3 region has the DNA TGTGCCAGCAGCCCTGCCTTGGGCGGAACCTACGAGCAGTACTTC.

This clonotype has more than one count but fewer than ten. CDR3 nucleotide sequence: TGCGCCAGCAGCCAAGATCAAGGCGGTGGAATGAACACTGAAGCTTTCTTT. Amino acids: CASSQDQGGGMNTEAFF. The chain couples TRBV4-3 to TRBJ1-1; D gene ambiguous. V was trimmed by 0 bases and J by 0 bases, leaving 14 bases between them. The CDR3 spans 17 residues. The germline V gene has CDR1 LGHNA and CDR2 YSLEER.

This clonotype was counted a few times. This chain links TRBV7-7 with TRBJ2-5; TRBD1 agrees at 10 bases. The germline gives CDR1 SSHAT, CDR2 FNYEAQ (reference sequence). The CDR3 loop spans 15 amino acids. The J segment lost 2 bases and the V segment lost 5 bases, leaving 5 bases of the junction unmatched. Here the CDR3 reads CASSQEDRGQETQYF. In DNA, the CDR3 is TGTGCCAGCAGCCAGGAGGACAGGGGGCAAGAGACCCAGTACTTC.

This clonotype came up a few times. The genes are TRBV12-3 or TRBV12-4 and TRBJ1-5; D perhaps matches TRBD1 (6 bases). CDR3 size: 14 residues. V lost 5 bases and J lost 3, with 11 bases in between. CDR3 sequence reads: CASSPTGNNQPQHF. CDR3 DNA: TGTGCCAGCAGTCCGACAGGTAACAATCAGCCCCAGCATTTT.

The J gene is TRBJ2-1, the V gene TRBV19; no firm D call. This CDR3 contains 13 residues. Germline lookup yields CDR1 LNHDA and CDR2 SQIVND (reference sequence). With 7 bases removed from V and 2 bases from J, the gap between germline ends came to 9 bases. This CDR3 reads CASTGLTYNEQFF. The CDR3 nucleotides read TGTGCCAGTACGGGCCTTACCTACAATGAGCAGTTCTTC. Based on the CDR3 plus reference TRBV19 and TRBJ2-1, the full variable domain is DGGITQSPKYLFRKEGQNVTLSCEQNLNHDAMYWYRQDPGQGLRLIYYSQIVNDFQKGDIAEGYSVSREKKESFPLTVTSAQKNPTAFYLCASTGLTYNEQFFGPGTRLTVL.

The chain carries TRBV7-9 and TRBJ1-6; D is unclear. CDR1 and CDR2 (germline): SEHNR, FQNEAQ (reference sequence). V lost 4 bases and J 7 bases, leaving 5 bases between the germline ends. This CDR3 has 12 amino acids. CDR3 amino acids: CASSWENSPLHF. The CDR3 DNA reads TGTGCCAGCAGCTGGGAAAATTCACCCCTCCACTTT.

This clonotype was counted only a few times. V gene TRBV28 combines with J gene TRBJ1-1; 11 nucleotides align to TRBD1. V dropped 10 bases and J dropped 10; count of bases not matched to a gene: 8. Germline lookup yields CDR1 MDHEN and CDR2 SYDVKM. CDR3 length: 12 amino acids. The CDR3 DNA reads as TGTGCCATCCTTGGGGGACAGGGGGGAGCTTTCTTT. As protein: CAILGGQGGAFF.

The V gene is TRBV6-1, the J gene TRBJ1-3; no definite D call. V lost 3 bases and J lost 0, with 9 bases in between. Germline V gives CDR1 MNHNS, CDR2 SASEGT. The CDR3 covers 15 residues. This CDR3 reads CASSEFATSGNTIYF. As DNA, the CDR3 is TGTGCCAGCAGTGAGTTTGCAACCTCTGGAAACACCATATATTTT.

This clonotype was found a few times. The chain has TRBV27 and TRBJ1-5; D remains unclear. The CDR3 loop spans 15 amino acids. V lost 5 bases to trimming and J lost 0 bases, with 11 bases between them. Per the germline V gene, CDR1 is MNHEY and CDR2 is SMNVEV (reference sequence). In nucleotides, the CDR3 is TGTGCCAGCAGTGGCCTAGGAATTAGCAATCAGCCCCAGCATTTT. This sequence encodes CASSGLGISNQPQHF.

In its sample, this clonotype was seen a few times. The CDR3 reads CASSLGRQGHRNEQFF. The CDR3, as DNA: TGTGCCAGCAGCTTGGGAAGACAGGGACACCGCAATGAGCAGTTCTTC. The genes are TRBV7-8 and TRBJ2-1; 7 positions match TRBD1. Germline CDR1 reads SGHVS; CDR2 reads FQNEAQ. With 3 bases clipped from V and 6 bases from J, the junction kept 11 bases outside the gene matches. The CDR3 consists of 16 residues.

This chain joins TRBV20-1 and TRBJ2-2; 8 nucleotides line up with TRBD1. The trim removed 5 bases at V and 5 bases at J, leaving 1 base unmatched. The CDR3 has 12 residues. Germline V gene lookup returns CDR1 DFQATT and CDR2 SNEGSKA (reference sequence). The CDR3 DNA sequence: TGCAGTGCTGACAGGGGAACCGGGGAGCTGTTTTTT. Its translation: CSADRGTGELFF.

The chain is built from TRBV12-3 or TRBV12-4 and TRBJ2-2, with 7 bases lining up with TRBD2. The CDR3 length is 16 residues. V dropped 8 bases and J dropped 2; count of bases not matched to a gene: 11. CDR3 sequence (DNA): TGTGCCAGCGCACCCCGGGGAGGGGTTAACACCGGGGAGCTGTTTTTT. Its protein is CASAPRGGVNTGELFF.